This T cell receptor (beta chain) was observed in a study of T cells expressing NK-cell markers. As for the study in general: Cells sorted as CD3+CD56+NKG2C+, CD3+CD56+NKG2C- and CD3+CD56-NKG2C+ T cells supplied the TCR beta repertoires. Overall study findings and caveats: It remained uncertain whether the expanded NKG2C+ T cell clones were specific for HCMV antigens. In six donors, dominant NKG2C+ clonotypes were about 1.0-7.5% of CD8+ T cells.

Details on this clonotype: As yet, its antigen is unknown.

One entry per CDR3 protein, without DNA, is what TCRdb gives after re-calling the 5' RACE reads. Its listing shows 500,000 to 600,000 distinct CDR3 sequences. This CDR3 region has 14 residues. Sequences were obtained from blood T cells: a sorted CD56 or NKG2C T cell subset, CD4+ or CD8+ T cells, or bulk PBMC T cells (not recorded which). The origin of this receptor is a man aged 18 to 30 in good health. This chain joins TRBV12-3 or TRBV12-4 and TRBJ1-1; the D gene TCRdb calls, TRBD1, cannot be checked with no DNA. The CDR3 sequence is CASSQIQGDTEAFF.